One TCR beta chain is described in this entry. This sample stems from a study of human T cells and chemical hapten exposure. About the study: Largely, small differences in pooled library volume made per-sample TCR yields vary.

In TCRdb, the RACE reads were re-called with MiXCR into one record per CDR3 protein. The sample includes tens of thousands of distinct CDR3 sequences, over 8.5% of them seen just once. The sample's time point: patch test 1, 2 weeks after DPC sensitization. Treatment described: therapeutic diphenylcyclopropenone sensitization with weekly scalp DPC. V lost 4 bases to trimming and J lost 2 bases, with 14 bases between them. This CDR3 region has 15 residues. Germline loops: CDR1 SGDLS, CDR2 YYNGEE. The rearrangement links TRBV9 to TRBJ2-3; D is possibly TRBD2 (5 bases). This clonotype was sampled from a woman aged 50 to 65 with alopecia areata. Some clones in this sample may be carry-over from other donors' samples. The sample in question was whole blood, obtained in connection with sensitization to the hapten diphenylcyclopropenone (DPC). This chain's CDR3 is CASSSRTGTTDTQYF. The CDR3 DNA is TGTGCCAGCAGCTCCAGGACTGGAACCACAGATACGCAGTATTTT.